Detailed here is one TCR beta chain. The germline V gene encodes CDR1 SGHTA and CDR2 FQGNSA. CDR3 length: 13 residues. Deletions cut 8 bases from V and 5 bases from J, with 10 bases between. The data originate from a study of T cell responses to AZD1222 COVID-19 vaccine. Assay used: immunoSEQ multiplex PCR; TCRdb lists only in-frame clones, some missing. The sample consists of more than 120,000 clones, roughly 91% of them appearing once. The gene calls are TRBV7-2 and TRBJ1-6; D is undetermined. The material sequenced was peripheral blood, taken on day 0 of AZD1222 vaccination. The receptor comes from an adult in good health. CDR3: CASAGVNNSPLHF. The CDR3 DNA reads TGTGCCAGCGCCGGGGTCAATAATTCACCCCTCCACTTT.